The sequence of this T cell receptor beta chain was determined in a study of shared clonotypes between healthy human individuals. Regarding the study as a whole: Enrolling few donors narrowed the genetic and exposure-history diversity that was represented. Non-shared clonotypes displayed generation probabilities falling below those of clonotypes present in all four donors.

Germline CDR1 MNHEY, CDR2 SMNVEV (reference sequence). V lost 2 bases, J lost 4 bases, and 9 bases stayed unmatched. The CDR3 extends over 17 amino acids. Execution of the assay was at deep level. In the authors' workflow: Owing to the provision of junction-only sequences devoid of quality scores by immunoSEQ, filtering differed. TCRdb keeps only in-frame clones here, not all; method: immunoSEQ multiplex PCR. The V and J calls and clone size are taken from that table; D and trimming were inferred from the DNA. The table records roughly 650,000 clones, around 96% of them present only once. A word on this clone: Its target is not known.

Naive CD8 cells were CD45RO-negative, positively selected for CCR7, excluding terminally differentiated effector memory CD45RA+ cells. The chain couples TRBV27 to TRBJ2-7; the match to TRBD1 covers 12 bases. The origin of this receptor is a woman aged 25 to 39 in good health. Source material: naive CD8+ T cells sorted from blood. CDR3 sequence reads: CASSLKSPGQGAYEQYF. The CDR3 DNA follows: TGTGCCAGCAGTTTAAAGAGCCCGGGACAGGGGGCATACGAGCAGTACTTC.